A single sample gave rise to the 27 T cell receptor beta chains below, sequenced in a study of metastatic and nonmetastatic thyroid tumors. No patient had received any treatment before thyroid surgery. TCRdb ran MiXCR on the PCR reads. This sample has approximately 82,000 clones, with under 15% found just once. The sequenced sample was tumor tissue. Receptors were obtained from a female donor with papillary thyroid cancer or a benign thyroid nodule (not recorded which). Some clones in this sample may be carry-over from other donors' samples.

This clone has a handful of counts. This may come from a read error, since a much larger clone is one base off. The V gene is TRBV28, the J gene TRBJ1-1; D uncertain. In germline, CDR1 is MDHEN, CDR2 SYDVKM. V lost 7 bases, J lost 0 bases, and 9 bases lay in between. The CDR3 length is 13 residues. This CDR3 reads CASIPSVNTEAFF. In DNA form, the CDR3 reads TGTGCCAGCATCCCGTCCGTGAACACTGAAGCTTTCTTT. Together with reference TRBV28 and TRBJ1-1, the CDR3 gives the full variable domain: DVKVTQSSRYLVKRTGEKVFLECVQDMDHENMFWYRQDPGLGLRLIYFSYDVKMKEKGDIPEGYSVSREKKERFSLILESASTNQTSMYLCASIPSVNTEAFFGQGTRLTVV.

This clone was detected ten times or more. The chain has TRBV20-1 and TRBJ2-7; D unresolved. The ends were cut back, 1 base at V and 0 bases at J, with 10 bases in the middle. Germline V lookup: CDR1 DFQATT, CDR2 SNEGSKA (reference sequence). This CDR3 has 14 residues. CDR3 in amino acids: CSARVSRLSYEQYF. DNA for the CDR3: TGCAGTGCTAGAGTGTCCAGGCTCTCCTACGAGCAGTACTTC.

This clone occurred many times. The chain couples TRBV6-1 to TRBJ1-1; D may be TRBD1 (6 bases). The CDR3 runs to 11 residues. Germline V gene data show CDR1 as MNHNS and CDR2 as SASEGT. V was pared by 5 bases and J by 11 bases, with 12 bases between. Written as DNA, the CDR3 is TGTGCCAGCAGTTACAGGGCTTGGGCTTTCTTT. This translates into CASSYRAWAFF.

This clone was detected ten times or more. This chain uses TRBV29-1 with TRBJ1-2; D is possibly TRBD1 (5 bases). This CDR3 has 13 residues. From germline, CDR1 is SQVTM and CDR2 ANQGSEA. Trimming removed 6 bases at V and 0 bases at J, with 11 bases between. The CDR3 sequence is CSVRPTANYGYTF. The CDR3 nucleotides are TGCAGCGTGCGACCGACAGCTAACTATGGCTACACCTTC.

This clone has ten or more counts. This chain joins TRBV30 and TRBJ2-2; D not certain. The V end was cut by 2 bases, the J end by 0 bases, with 10 bases between. The germline V gene has CDR1 GTSNPN and CDR2 SVGIG (reference sequence). The CDR3 runs to 15 residues. The CDR3 loop reads CAWSTPVANTGELFF. CDR3 DNA sequence: TGTGCCTGGAGTACCCCCGTGGCGAACACCGGGGAGCTGTTTTTT.

Regarding this clone: A much larger clone differs from this one at a single base, so this may be a read error. Other DNA sequences in the same sample also yield this CDR3. This chain links TRBV20-1 with TRBJ1-5; 9 bases map to TRBD1. V shed 6 bases, J shed 5 bases, and the junction held 8 bases outside the gene matches. CDR1 and CDR2 (germline): DFQATT, SNEGSKA (reference sequence). This CDR3 is built from 14 residues. The CDR3 DNA sequence: TGCAGTGCCCCTACAGGGGGCAATGATCAGCCCCAGCATTTT. Residues: CSAPTGGNDQPQHF.

This clone was seen many times. The same CDR3 can be traced to other DNA sequences in this sample. This chain connects TRBV20-1 to TRBJ1-1; D is undetermined. Germline V gives CDR1 DFQATT, CDR2 SNEGSKA (reference sequence). V was trimmed by 0 bases and J by 2 bases, leaving 10 bases between them. CDR3 length: 14 residues. DNA of the CDR3: TGCAGTGCTAGAGATCCGTACAGTAACACTGAAGCTTTCTTT. Translating it yields CSARDPYSNTEAFF.

There are many counts of this clone. The chain links TRBV2 to TRBJ1-6, with D possibly being TRBD1 (5 bases). CDR3 length equals 13 residues. Germline V gene data show CDR1 as SNHLY and CDR2 as FYNNEI. V lost 7 bases, J lost 14 bases, and 18 bases lay in between. As DNA, the CDR3 is TGTGCCAGCAACCCGGGACGTGAATTGACCCTCCACTTT. Amino acids: CASNPGRELTLHF.

Points on this clone: This may arise from a read error, as a much more abundant clone is one base away. This chain joins TRBV5-4 and TRBJ2-7, with 9 bases fitting TRBD2. The CDR3 sequence is 15 residues long. Germline trimming cut 4 bases from V and 6 bases from J; bases unmatched to any gene: 11. Looked up from germline, CDR1 is SGHNT and CDR2 is YYREEE (reference sequence). The DNA for the CDR3 is TGTGCCAGCAGCCAGGGAGCGGGAGGCGTAACCGAGCAGTACTTC. Its translation: CASSQGAGGVTEQYF.

Many counts were recorded for this clone. The chain links TRBV5-5 to TRBJ1-6; TRBD1 is a possible D gene (5 bases). The length of the CDR3 is 14 residues. V gave up 3 bases and J gave up 9 bases, with 13 bases separating them. Germline loops: CDR1 SGHKS, CDR2 YYEKEE (reference sequence). CDR3 amino acids: CASSSGTLGSPLHF. DNA for the CDR3: TGTGCCAGCAGCTCTGGGACCCTCGGTTCACCCCTCCACTTT.

This clone was recorded many times. V is TRBV19 and J is TRBJ1-4; 8 bases line up with TRBD1. With 1 base clipped from V and 7 bases from J, the junction kept 5 bases outside the gene matches. Germline lookup yields CDR1 LNHDA and CDR2 SQIVND (reference sequence). The CDR3 contains 15 residues. The CDR3 loop is CASSIVTGAPEKLFF. CDR3 sequence (DNA): TGTGCCAGTAGTATAGTGACAGGGGCCCCTGAAAAACTGTTTTTT.

Ten or more counts support this clone. The CDR3 sequence: CASSLGPPGTQYF. The CDR3 DNA follows: TGCGCCAGCAGCTTGGGACCCCCAGGTACGCAGTATTTT. V is TRBV5-1 and J is TRBJ2-3; D not resolved. Germline V gene data show CDR1 as SGHRS and CDR2 as YFSETQ. The V gene lost 0 bases and the J gene lost 8 bases, with 10 bases spanning the gap. This CDR3 is built from 13 residues.

This chain uses TRBV6-1 with TRBJ1-3; 7 bases agree with TRBD1. Germline-derived CDR1 and CDR2 are MNHNS and SASEGT. The CDR3 loop spans 16 amino acids. V shed 6 bases, J shed 0 bases, and the junction held 8 bases outside the gene matches. Written as DNA, the CDR3 is TGTGCCAGCAGCACCGGAGGGACAGCCTCTGGAAACACCATATATTTT. Protein sequence: CASSTGGTASGNTIYF.

This clone was observed at least ten times. J is TRBJ2-7 and V is TRBV29-1; D is perhaps TRBD1 (5 bases). Trimming shortened V by 3 bases and J by 6 bases, and 15 bases separated the two germline ends. Germline V gives CDR1 SQVTM, CDR2 ANQGSEA. CDR3 size: 13 residues. Here the CDR3 DNA reads TGCAGCGTTGAGGACACCAACTCCGTCGAGCAGTACTTC. It is translated as CSVEDTNSVEQYF.

This clone was found a few times. This may be a read error, as it is one base from a much larger clone. The conserved phenylalanine or tryptophan normally closing the CDR3 is absent here, so this likely arose from a read error. CDR3 DNA sequence: TGCAGTGCCCGGACAGTTACCGATCAGCCCCAGCATTCT. This encodes CSARTVTDQPQHS. J is TRBJ1-5 and V is TRBV20-1, with a possible D match to TRBD1 (6 bases). This CDR3 spans 13 amino acids. Deletions cut 6 bases from V and 5 bases from J, with 14 bases between. Germline V gene lookup returns CDR1 DFQATT and CDR2 SNEGSKA (reference sequence).

This clone was seen at least ten times. Other DNA sequences in the same sample also yield this CDR3. The chain employs TRBV9 and TRBJ2-2; maybe TRBD2 (6 bases). The germline CDR1 and CDR2 sequences are SGDLS and YYNGEE. This CDR3 is built from 15 residues. The V end was cut by 7 bases, the J end by 0 bases, with 13 bases between. The CDR3 sequence is CASANGRPNTGELFF. CDR3 sequence (DNA): TGTGCCAGCGCGAACGGGAGACCGAACACCGGGGAGCTGTTTTTT.

This clone appeared many times. V is TRBV6-1 and J is TRBJ2-3, with TRBD2 identical over 7 bases. CDR3 size: 14 residues. The germline gives CDR1 MNHNS, CDR2 SASEGT. V gave up 7 bases and J gave up 0 bases; unmatched junction bases: 4. CDR3 nucleotides: TGTGCCAGCATGCTTAGCGGGAGCACAGATACGCAGTATTTT. Translated, it gives CASMLSGSTDTQYF.

This clone has a handful of counts. This may come from a read error, since a much larger clone is one base off. CDR3 DNA sequence: TGTGCCAGCAGCCTCGGGATTGGAGATTTCTTT. The encoded protein is CASSLGIGDFF. This chain joins TRBV7-8 and TRBJ1-1; D unclear. The CDR3 length is 11 residues. The V end lost 5 bases, the J end lost 13 bases, and 14 bases lay between the germline ends. In germline, CDR1 is SGHVS, CDR2 FQNEAQ.

Details on this clone: A much larger clone lies one base from this, so it may be a read error. This rearrangement joins TRBV2 to TRBJ1-5; 8 bases map to TRBD1. Unmatched junction bases numbered 8, after V lost 7 bases and J lost 3 bases. Germline CDR1 reads SNHLY; CDR2 reads FYNNEI. The CDR3 runs to 15 residues. CDR3 region: CASIPPGQDNQPQHF. As DNA, the CDR3 is TGTGCCAGCATTCCTCCGGGACAGGACAATCAGCCCCAGCATTTT.

This clone was picked up many times. The V gene is TRBV15, the J gene TRBJ1-2; no reliable D call. Germline CDR1 is LNHNV and CDR2 is YYDKDF (reference sequence). V was cut by 0 bases and J by 5 bases, with 10 bases left in between. The CDR3 is 14 amino acids. The CDR3 sequence: CATSRDPYTYGYTF. In nucleotides, the CDR3 is TGTGCCACCAGCAGAGATCCCTACACGTATGGCTACACCTTC.

This clone was counted ten times or more. This rearrangement joins TRBV27 to TRBJ2-3; no clear D gene. The germline gives CDR1 MNHEY, CDR2 SMNVEV (reference sequence). The CDR3 runs to 16 residues. Trimming left V 4 bases short and J 4 bases short, with 18 bases between. CDR3 sequence reads: CASSSIFTSWSDTQYF. The CDR3 bases are TGTGCCAGCAGTTCGATTTTTACGAGTTGGTCAGATACGCAGTATTTT.

A note on this clone: Just one base apart from a much larger clone, this may be a read error. The V call is TRBV6-2 or TRBV6-3, the J call TRBJ2-1; D may match TRBD1 or TRBD2 (5 bases each). Germline CDR1 MNHEY, CDR2 SVGEGT. This CDR3 has 12 amino acids. Trimming took 8 bases from V and 8 from J, leaving 13 bases between them. The CDR3 sequence is CASGNWGYEQFF. CDR3 in DNA: TGTGCCAGCGGCAACTGGGGGTATGAGCAGTTCTTC.

Notes on this clone: A much larger clone differs by one base, so this may be a read error. The chain's CDR3 is CASSYEGRATGAFF. The CDR3 DNA is TGTGCCAGCAGTTACGAAGGGAGGGCCACTGGAGCTTTCTTT. The chain links TRBV6-6 to TRBJ1-1; D is ambiguous. Looked up from germline, CDR1 is MNHNY and CDR2 is SVGAGI (reference sequence). CDR3 size: 14 residues.

In its sample, this clone was seen many times. The V and J genes are TRBV6-1 and TRBJ1-3; tentatively, D is TRBD1 (5 bases). The germline V gene has CDR1 MNHNS and CDR2 SASEGT. The CDR3 totals 15 residues. V was clipped by 8 bases and J by 0 bases, with 14 bases between them. The CDR3 nucleotides are TGTGCCAGCGGGACCGGGCGTCACTCTGGAAACACCATATATTTT. Translating it yields CASGTGRHSGNTIYF.

This clone was seen ten or more times. V usage is TRBV19 and J usage is TRBJ1-5; D might be TRBD1 (6 bases). V gave up 6 bases and J gave up 4 bases, with 10 bases separating them. CDR1 is LNHDA and CDR2 is SQIVND in the germline V gene (reference sequence). This CDR3 has 13 amino acids. CDR3 residues: CASRDSSNQPQHF. The CDR3 DNA sequence: TGTGCCAGTAGGGACAGTTCGAATCAGCCCCAGCATTTT. The complete variable domain, with remaining parts taken from reference TRBV19 and TRBJ1-5, reads DGGITQSPKYLFRKEGQNVTLSCEQNLNHDAMYWYRQDPGQGLRLIYYSQIVNDFQKGDIAEGYSVSREKKESFPLTVTSAQKNPTAFYLCASRDSSNQPQHFGDGTRLSIL.

This clone was detected many times. V is TRBV5-1 and J is TRBJ1-1; the match to TRBD1 covers 10 bases. Germline CDR1 SGHRS, CDR2 YFSETQ. The CDR3 runs to 14 residues. The trim removed 3 bases at V and 6 bases at J, leaving 5 bases unmatched. The CDR3 coding sequence is TGCGCCAGCAGCTGGGCGGACAGGGGGTCTGAAGCTTTCTTT. Translation: CASSWADRGSEAFF.

This clone was seen at least ten times. The rearrangement uses TRBV30 and TRBJ2-1, with 10 bases identical to TRBD2. The CDR3 length is 17 residues. J lost 7 bases, V lost 0 bases, and 12 bases had no gene match. Germline assignment: CDR1 GTSNPN and CDR2 SVGIG (reference sequence). The CDR3 loop is CAWSVRSSGRTANEQFF. CDR3 bases: TGTGCCTGGAGTGTACGTAGTAGCGGGAGGACGGCGAATGAGCAGTTCTTC.